The clone carrying this TCR beta chain was observed at least ten times. Antigen unknown. The sample is drawn from a study of early T cells in non-severe SARS-CoV-2 infection. Study in general: Sequencing input comprised bulk RNA from unsorted whole blood; chain pairing was not available.

General study findings and limits: Matching results from VDJdb favored anti-spike CD8 responses, leaving private and CD4 specificities undetected.

V was pared by 6 bases and J by 3 bases, with 6 bases between. This CDR3 has 11 amino acids. Germline V CDR1 and CDR2: WSHSY, SAAADI. Unique molecular identifier tags were affixed to discrete cDNA molecules. TCRdb re-called the 5' RACE reads with MiXCR, one entry per CDR3 protein. This sample yields some 82,000 distinct CDR3 sequences, of which 12% are seen a single time; approximately 2.4% belongs to the top ten. The receptor was isolated from an adult who was a healthcare worker with PCR-confirmed SARS-CoV-2 infection or an uninfected control (not recorded which). This chain links TRBV10-2 with TRBJ2-7; D unresolved. Sequenced sample: whole blood. The CDR3, as DNA: TGCGCCAGCAGGGACCTCTACGAGCAGTACTTC. It is translated as CASRDLYEQYF.